This T cell receptor (beta chain) appears in the sequencing data of a study of cytomegalovirus exposure and HLA in healthy donors. For this clone: What it recognizes is unknown.

The PCR used 60 Vbeta and 13 Jbeta primers. Assay: immunoSEQ multiplex PCR; the TCRdb copy retains only in-frame clones and omits some. The table records about 200,000 clones, approximately 78% of them present only once. Findings of the study overall: Owing to their indistinguishability, certain V segments, notably TRBV6-2 and TRBV6-3, were excluded.

CDR3 length: 14 residues. V lost 4 bases to trimming and J lost 2 bases; unmatched junction nucleotides: 1. Germline values: CDR1 SGHTA, CDR2 FQGNSA. The sample consisted of PBMCs. The rearrangement uses TRBV7-2 and TRBJ2-7; 11 bases align to TRBD1. This clonotype originated in a woman in her 40s in good health and CMV-seronegative. The CDR3 loop reads CASSSGQGAYEQYF. The CDR3 region has the DNA TGTGCCAGCAGCTCGGGACAGGGGGCCTACGAGCAGTACTTC.